The clone carrying this T cell receptor beta chain was seen at least ten times. Its antigen is not known. This specimen comes from a study of T cell repertoires in cytomegalovirus infection. As for the study in general: An indication of both CMV infection and matching HLA type came from public TCR beta signatures.

Study observations and caveats: Summed frequency of public TCR beta families distinguished CMV carriers with the relevant HLA. CMV-specific HLA-C-restricted TCR beta clonotypes dominated the ex vivo response.

TCRdb re-analysed the reads in MiXCR, keeping a single row per CDR3 protein. The profile shows roughly 100,000 distinct CDR3 sequences, 16% of them singletons. This TCR came from a human donor in good health (CMV status not recorded). Some clones in this sample may be carry-over from other donors' samples. Sequenced input: PBMCs.

CDR3 nucleotide sequence: TGTGCCAGCAGCTTAGCCTCGACAGGCGCCTACGAGCAGTACTTC. This codes for CASSLASTGAYEQYF. This sequence joins TRBV7-2 and TRBJ2-7, with D perhaps TRBD1 (6 bases). Germline CDR1 is SGHTA and CDR2 is FQGNSA. CDR3 length: 15 amino acids. V gave up 0 bases and J gave up 2 bases, with 11 bases separating them.